This T cell receptor beta chain was identified in a study of T-cell memory formation after mild COVID-19. The CDR3 runs to 17 residues. The V end was cut by 5 bases, the J end by 0 bases, with 19 bases between. Of note for this clonotype: Its antigen remains unknown.

MiXCR, applied by TCRdb to the 5' RACE reads, yields one record per CDR3 protein. The sample records some 490,000 distinct CDR3 sequences, about 18% being singletons. Regarding the study as a whole: Shrinking CD4+ clones resided mostly in CM and EM, and CD8+ ones in EMRA. CD4/CD8 balance characterized clones contracting day 15 to 85, and CD4+ skew characterized later expanders. The SARS-CoV-2 specificity of second-wave clones reaching peak at day 37 remained unverified.

The chain recombines TRBV12-3 or TRBV12-4 with TRBJ1-1; tentatively, D is TRBD1 (5 bases). Sequencing was performed on PBMCs or a T cell subset sorted from them (not recorded which). This sequence was found in an adult woman who had mild COVID-19 (a few samples of this study predate the infection). Cell type and time point are not known. In DNA form, the CDR3 reads TGTGCCAGCAGTCGTATGAGGGGTGGAGGGTTGAACACTGAAGCTTTCTTT. Encoded protein: CASSRMRGGGLNTEAFF.